Listed below are T cell receptor beta chains from one sample, sequenced in a study of blood T cell repertoires in COVID-19. Profiling relied on immunoSEQ multiplex PCR, and the TCRdb table lists in-frame clones only, not all of them. The table includes 170,000 or so clones, approximately 87% detected once. The specimen sequenced was peripheral blood. Receptor source: a young woman who had recovered from COVID-19. The CDR3 runs from the conserved cysteine through the conserved F or W. The order of the fields is D gene, CDR3 length, clone size, V gene, J gene, CDR3 protein, CDR3 DNA. The D gene is left open where the match is weak. Size is stated for part of the rows, as once, few or many counts, or as a class when the clone is expanded.

TRBD1	14	-	TRBV6-5	TRBJ1-5	CASRQGLGNQPQHF	TGTGCCAGTCGACAGGGTTTGGGCAATCAGCCCCAGCATTTT
TRBD1	14	-	TRBV5-1	TRBJ2-1	CASSLWTGWDEQFF	TGCGCCAGCAGCTTATGGACAGGGTGGGATGAGCAGTTCTTC
-	14	-	TRBV9	TRBJ2-5	CASSADYLTETQYF	TGTGCCAGCAGCGCAGACTATTTGACAGAGACCCAGTACTTC
TRBD1	12	-	TRBV24-1	TRBJ2-1	CATRTGMGEQFF	TGTGCCACCCGGACAGGCATGGGAGAGCAGTTCTTC
TRBD1	15	-	TRBV5-1	TRBJ1-6	CASSFTGQGESPLHF	TGCGCCAGCAGCTTTACGGGACAGGGTGAATCACCCCTCCACTTT
TRBD1	14	-	TRBV19	TRBJ1-2	CASSLRDRAYGYTF	TGTGCCAGTAGTCTGAGGGACAGGGCCTATGGCTACACCTTC
-	14	-	TRBV2	TRBJ1-2	CASRANPGISGYTF	TGTGCCAGCAGAGCGAACCCAGGGATCTCTGGCTACACCTTC
TRBD2	17	-	TRBV13	TRBJ2-3	CASSSTGTSGKQNTQYF	TGTGCCAGCAGCTCTACCGGGACTAGCGGGAAACAAAATACGCAGTATTTT
-	13	-	TRBV20-1	TRBJ1-5	CSASGTINQPQHF	TGCAGTGCTAGTGGGACAATCAATCAGCCCCAGCATTTT
TRBD1	17	-	TRBV19	TRBJ2-7	CASSISLHGTGSYEQYF	TGTGCCAGTAGTATATCCCTCCATGGGACAGGATCCTACGAGCAGTACTTC
-	14	-	TRBV6-2/TRBV6-3	TRBJ2-4	CASSYAAAKNIQYF	TGTGCCAGCAGTTACGCCGCGGCCAAAAACATTCAGTACTTC
TRBD1	15	-	TRBV7-6	TRBJ2-2	CASSPTGGSTGELFF	TGTGCCAGCAGCCCGACAGGGGGAAGCACCGGGGAGCTGTTTTTT
-	12	-	TRBV30	TRBJ1-1	CAGRGGESEAFF	TGTGCCGGCAGGGGTGGGGAATCTGAAGCTTTCTTT
TRBD1	14	-	TRBV7-9	TRBJ1-6	CASSTGQGTSPLHF	TGTGCCAGCAGCACAGGACAGGGGACTTCACCCCTCCACTTT
-	16	-	TRBV6-1	TRBJ1-4	CASSAWNQGLNEKLFF	TGTGCCAGCAGTGCATGGAACCAGGGCCTAAATGAAAAACTGTTTTTT
-	20	-	TRBV12-5	TRBJ2-3	CASGLRESGLTSPSTDTQYF	TGTGCTAGTGGTTTGAGGGAATCAGGACTCACCTCCCCTAGCACAGATACGCAGTATTTT
-	14	-	TRBV3-1/TRBV3-2	TRBJ1-1	CASSPGTPNTEAFF	TGTGCCAGCAGCCCCGGGACTCCGAACACTGAAGCTTTCTTT
-	16	-	TRBV18	TRBJ1-5	CASSPSPDSLNQPQHF	TGTGCCAGCTCACCATCCCCGGACAGTCTTAATCAGCCCCAGCATTTT
TRBD1	13	few	TRBV15	TRBJ2-5	CATSRDRFETQYF	TGTGCCACCAGCCGGGACAGGTTTGAGACCCAGTACTTC
TRBD1	17	-	TRBV3-1/TRBV3-2	TRBJ1-5	CASSQRGTGGGYQPQHF	TGTGCCAGCAGCCAGAGAGGGACAGGGGGCGGCTATCAGCCCCAGCATTTT
TRBD2	18	-	TRBV7-8	TRBJ2-1	CASSLNAAGSLTYNEQFF	TGTGCCAGCAGCCTAAATGCAGCGGGATCGCTCACGTACAATGAGCAGTTCTTC
TRBD2	16	-	TRBV5-5	TRBJ2-5	CASSLQWLAGVETQYF	TGTGCCAGCAGCCTACAGTGGCTAGCGGGAGTAGAGACCCAGTACTTC
-	14	-	TRBV7-3	TRBJ2-1	CASSLAGPGNEQFF	TGTGCCAGCAGCTTAGCGGGTCCGGGCAATGAGCAGTTCTTC
-	15	-	TRBV19	TRBJ2-3	CASSIVQGPIDTQYF	TGTGCCAGTAGTATAGTTCAGGGTCCTATCGATACGCAGTATTTT
TRBD1	15	once	TRBV4-1	TRBJ1-4	CASSQGGQGDEKLFF	TGCGCCAGCAGCCAAGGAGGACAGGGAGATGAAAAACTGTTTTTT
-	11	-	TRBV10-3	TRBJ1-2	CAIRQGEGYTF	TGTGCCATCAGACAGGGTGAGGGCTACACCTTC
-	14	-	TRBV6-5	TRBJ2-2	CASSYNGKTGELFF	TGTGCCAGCAGTTACAACGGGAAGACCGGGGAGCTGTTTTTT
-	14	-	TRBV9	TRBJ2-7	CASSPTGLDYEQYF	TGTGCCAGCAGCCCGACAGGCCTAGACTACGAGCAGTACTTC
TRBD1	13	-	TRBV5-4	TRBJ1-5	CARTGAPNQPQHF	TGTGCCAGGACAGGGGCACCCAATCAGCCCCAGCATTTT